The text below deals with one T cell receptor (beta chain). DNA was extracted from unsorted cell suspensions stored frozen. The data originate from a study of immune cell composition in non-small cell lung cancer. Measured with immunoSEQ multiplex PCR; TCRdb has only the in-frame clones, and not every one. The table records about 11,000 clones, about 60% of them present only once. This CDR3 is built from 16 residues. CDR1 is MDHEN and CDR2 is SYDVKM in the germline V gene. J gave up 5 bases and V 6 bases, and 14 bases lay outside the gene matches. V usage is TRBV28 and J usage is TRBJ2-5; TRBD2 aligns across 8 bases. The TCR sequence derives from a human donor with non-small cell lung cancer. Sequencing was done on a sample of lung tumor tissue. The CDR3 protein is CASSSPSGSGRETQYF. For the CDR3, the DNA is TGTGCCAGCAGCTCTCCCAGCGGGAGTGGCAGGGAGACCCAGTACTTC.